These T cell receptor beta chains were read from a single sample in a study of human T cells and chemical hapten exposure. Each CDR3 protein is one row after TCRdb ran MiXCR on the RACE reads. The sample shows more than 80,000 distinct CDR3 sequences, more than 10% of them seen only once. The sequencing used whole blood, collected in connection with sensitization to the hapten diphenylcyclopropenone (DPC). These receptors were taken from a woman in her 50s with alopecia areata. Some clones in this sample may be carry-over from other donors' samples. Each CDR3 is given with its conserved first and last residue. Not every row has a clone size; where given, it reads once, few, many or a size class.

CDR3aa: CASSPLQGSTGELFF
v_gene: TRBV4-3
j_gene: TRBJ2-2
abundance: few

CDR3aa: CASKTRSLAVIINEQFF
v_gene: TRBV27
j_gene: TRBJ2-1
abundance: many

CDR3aa: CAAGVGETQYF
v_gene: TRBV7-2
j_gene: TRBJ2-5
abundance: many

CDR3aa: CSARARRKETQYF
v_gene: TRBV20-1
j_gene: TRBJ2-5
abundance: few

CDR3aa: CASSRQGAPGANVLTF
v_gene: TRBV7-2
j_gene: TRBJ2-6
abundance: few

CDR3aa: CASSGATRPNTEAFF
v_gene: TRBV28
j_gene: TRBJ1-1
abundance: few

CDR3aa: CSAREDQGANTEAFF
v_gene: TRBV20-1
j_gene: TRBJ1-1
abundance: few

CDR3aa: CSVGDAGSYNEQFF
v_gene: TRBV29-1
j_gene: TRBJ2-1
abundance: .

CDR3aa: CSARDQFRMNTGELFF
v_gene: TRBV20-1
j_gene: TRBJ2-2
abundance: many

CDR3aa: CASSLAQTPGEQYF
v_gene: TRBV11-2
j_gene: TRBJ2-7
abundance: .

CDR3aa: CASSQVDSETQYF
v_gene: TRBV3-1
j_gene: TRBJ2-5
abundance: many

CDR3aa: CASSQGGGPLEKLFF
v_gene: TRBV14
j_gene: TRBJ1-4
abundance: .

CDR3aa: CASRTTNYGYTF
v_gene: TRBV19
j_gene: TRBJ1-2
abundance: many

CDR3aa: CASSLFSGSNTGELFF
v_gene: TRBV11-2
j_gene: TRBJ2-2
abundance: .

CDR3aa: CASSQGREQYF
v_gene: TRBV7-6
j_gene: TRBJ2-7
abundance: .

CDR3aa: CASSSAYVYEQYF
v_gene: TRBV28
j_gene: TRBJ2-7
abundance: .

CDR3aa: CASSLGLARGTEAFF
v_gene: TRBV12-3/TRBV12-4
j_gene: TRBJ1-1
abundance: .

CDR3aa: CSARLPGENTEAFF
v_gene: TRBV20-1
j_gene: TRBJ1-1
abundance: few

CDR3aa: CASSPTGGTDQPQHF
v_gene: TRBV28
j_gene: TRBJ1-5
abundance: .

CDR3aa: CATEDRVATDTQYF
v_gene: TRBV19
j_gene: TRBJ2-3
abundance: few

CDR3aa: CAISVIGLGYTF
v_gene: TRBV10-3
j_gene: TRBJ1-2
abundance: .

CDR3aa: CSVEAGELFF
v_gene: TRBV29-1
j_gene: TRBJ2-2
abundance: .

CDR3aa: CAISESMAGGPYNEQFF
v_gene: TRBV10-3
j_gene: TRBJ2-1
abundance: many

CDR3aa: CASRRGGAGTEAFF
v_gene: TRBV28
j_gene: TRBJ1-1
abundance: .

CDR3aa: CASSYLDSSTDTQYF
v_gene: TRBV6-5
j_gene: TRBJ2-3
abundance: few

CDR3aa: CASSIRAGGAIRNTEAFF
v_gene: TRBV11-2
j_gene: TRBJ1-1
abundance: few

CDR3aa: CSARLGQGDQPQHF
v_gene: TRBV20-1
j_gene: TRBJ1-5
abundance: few

CDR3aa: CSARDHGGGNTIYF
v_gene: TRBV20-1
j_gene: TRBJ1-3
abundance: .

CDR3aa: CASSLGTGTVSYEQYF
v_gene: TRBV5-1
j_gene: TRBJ2-7
abundance: .

CDR3aa: CASRADTDTQYF
v_gene: TRBV12-3/TRBV12-4
j_gene: TRBJ2-3
abundance: few

CDR3aa: CSARKRSSYEQYF
v_gene: TRBV20-1
j_gene: TRBJ2-7
abundance: .

CDR3aa: CASGSQGSGGSNQPQHF
v_gene: TRBV6-1
j_gene: TRBJ1-5
abundance: many

CDR3aa: CASSRDYLTGELFF
v_gene: TRBV7-8
j_gene: TRBJ2-2
abundance: .

CDR3aa: CASSPMGRSNTGELFF
v_gene: TRBV5-4
j_gene: TRBJ2-2
abundance: few

CDR3aa: CASNERDTQYF
v_gene: TRBV6-5
j_gene: TRBJ2-3
abundance: few

CDR3aa: CSVESGDTEAFF
v_gene: TRBV29-1
j_gene: TRBJ1-1
abundance: .

CDR3aa: CASSQHTGTTNTEAFF
v_gene: TRBV14
j_gene: TRBJ1-1
abundance: .

CDR3aa: CASVGLLSTDTQYF
v_gene: TRBV19
j_gene: TRBJ2-3
abundance: .

CDR3aa: CASTLTVVQMNTEAFF
v_gene: TRBV7-8
j_gene: TRBJ1-1
abundance: many

CDR3aa: CASSLSLVGGYTF
v_gene: TRBV28
j_gene: TRBJ1-2
abundance: .

CDR3aa: CASSLGDSGGGNEQFF
v_gene: TRBV11-3
j_gene: TRBJ2-1
abundance: .

CDR3aa: CASRAGSDTYEQYF
v_gene: TRBV7-9
j_gene: TRBJ2-7
abundance: few

CDR3aa: CASSLDQLAGVAEQFF
v_gene: TRBV11-2
j_gene: TRBJ2-1
abundance: few

CDR3aa: CASSYEGYGNYGYTF
v_gene: TRBV6-5
j_gene: TRBJ1-2
abundance: .

CDR3aa: CASGYGTGTFSSNQPQHF
v_gene: TRBV19
j_gene: TRBJ1-5
abundance: many

CDR3aa: CSARDGPFF
v_gene: TRBV20-1
j_gene: TRBJ2-1
abundance: .

CDR3aa: CASSLGGFETQYF
v_gene: TRBV7-2
j_gene: TRBJ2-5
abundance: few

CDR3aa: CASSPGDRRYEQYF
v_gene: TRBV9
j_gene: TRBJ2-7
abundance: .

CDR3aa: CSVDWTSGSTDTQYF
v_gene: TRBV29-1
j_gene: TRBJ2-3
abundance: many

CDR3aa: CSARTESTDTQYF
v_gene: TRBV20-1
j_gene: TRBJ2-3
abundance: few

CDR3aa: CATRFSGANVLTF
v_gene: TRBV7-2
j_gene: TRBJ2-6
abundance: many

CDR3aa: CASSPGQGAGLYGYTF
v_gene: TRBV7-2
j_gene: TRBJ1-2
abundance: .

CDR3aa: CAIAGDNDSPLHF
v_gene: TRBV7-9
j_gene: TRBJ1-6
abundance: many

CDR3aa: CASSLWIDGPYEQYF
v_gene: TRBV27
j_gene: TRBJ2-7
abundance: few

CDR3aa: CASSMPGQGQETQYF
v_gene: TRBV5-1
j_gene: TRBJ2-5
abundance: many

CDR3aa: CASSFISSGRPSDTQYF
v_gene: TRBV7-6
j_gene: TRBJ2-3
abundance: few

CDR3aa: CASSLAGLAGADTQYF
v_gene: TRBV7-2
j_gene: TRBJ2-3
abundance: .